A selection of T cell receptor beta chains follows, all from one sample in a study of blood T cells in healthy people across ages. Each CDR3 protein gets one entry after TCRdb re-called the 5' RACE reads with MiXCR. The repertoire holds some 1 million distinct CDR3 sequences, around 45% seen once, with 18% in the top ten. Sequencing used blood. These receptors were collected from a woman in her sixties in good health. Both conserved end residues are part of each CDR3. Fields, in order: J gene, V gene, CDR3 protein.

j_gene: TRBJ2-3; v_gene: TRBV6-6; CDR3aa: CASSYPSGFEKNTQYF
j_gene: TRBJ2-5; v_gene: TRBV6-9; CDR3aa: CASRSKPADSQETQYF
j_gene: TRBJ1-1; v_gene: TRBV5-1; CDR3aa: CASSFQGQEAFF
j_gene: TRBJ2-5; v_gene: TRBV12-3/TRBV12-4; CDR3aa: CASASLLSRETQYF
j_gene: TRBJ2-5; v_gene: TRBV5-1; CDR3aa: CASSRNQGQLIQETQYF
j_gene: TRBJ1-1; v_gene: TRBV20-1; CDR3aa: CSASPPGGMNTEAFF
j_gene: TRBJ2-5; v_gene: TRBV7-9; CDR3aa: CASSSTWGLGYQETQYF
j_gene: TRBJ2-5; v_gene: TRBV14; CDR3aa: CASSPGPSGLSYF
j_gene: TRBJ2-4; v_gene: TRBV20-1; CDR3aa: CSARDTNVASGWNEQYF
j_gene: .; v_gene: TRBV29-1; CDR3aa: CSAKGGTSGSYEQYF
j_gene: TRBJ2-7; v_gene: TRBV2; CDR3aa: CASRGQTSYEQYF
j_gene: TRBJ2-7; v_gene: TRBV7-9; CDR3aa: CASSASGHLYEQYF
j_gene: TRBJ2-3; v_gene: TRBV4-2; CDR3aa: CASSQAWGGLAGEDTQYF
j_gene: TRBJ2-7; v_gene: TRBV6-2/TRBV6-3; CDR3aa: CASSYSHPSYEQYF
j_gene: TRBJ2-3; v_gene: TRBV7-2; CDR3aa: CASSLARRLAGGPPSTDTQYF
j_gene: .; v_gene: TRBV29-1; CDR3aa: CSVDPLGETQYF
j_gene: TRBJ2-7; v_gene: TRBV11-2; CDR3aa: CASEAYQGSEQYF
j_gene: TRBJ2-7; v_gene: TRBV10-3; CDR3aa: CAISAWTEYYEQYF
j_gene: TRBJ1-6; v_gene: TRBV30; CDR3aa: CAWSPGGRSPLHF
j_gene: .; v_gene: TRBV7-7; CDR3aa: CASSLAGALGETQYF
j_gene: TRBJ2-7; v_gene: TRBV11-2; CDR3aa: CASSLGGGTTYEQYF
j_gene: TRBJ2-2; v_gene: TRBV20-1; CDR3aa: CSASEDYANTGELFF
j_gene: TRBJ2-3; v_gene: TRBV13; CDR3aa: CASSHEGDYSTDTQYF
j_gene: .; v_gene: TRBV6-5; CDR3aa: CASSYIDRSYEQYF
j_gene: TRBJ2-7; v_gene: TRBV10-1; CDR3aa: CASSELPGDVRYEQYF
j_gene: TRBJ2-7; v_gene: TRBV11-2; CDR3aa: CASSFRDSTGQYF
j_gene: TRBJ2-3; v_gene: TRBV27; CDR3aa: CASSWLAASTDTQYF
j_gene: TRBJ1-2; v_gene: TRBV6-5; CDR3aa: CASSYLPGAGYYGYTF
j_gene: .; v_gene: TRBV7-2; CDR3aa: CASSVIQGAETQYF
j_gene: TRBJ1-2; v_gene: TRBV2; CDR3aa: CASSEAGGQGARGYTF
j_gene: TRBJ1-2; v_gene: TRBV5-1; CDR3aa: CASSTGQGADGYTF
j_gene: TRBJ2-2; v_gene: TRBV20-1; CDR3aa: CSSPANTGELFF
j_gene: TRBJ2-7; v_gene: TRBV11-2; CDR3aa: CASSPVPQGTSYEQYF
j_gene: TRBJ2-5; v_gene: TRBV5-1; CDR3aa: CASTSGREQETQYF
j_gene: TRBJ2-4; v_gene: TRBV10-1; CDR3aa: CASSAGRGRDIQYF
j_gene: TRBJ2-3; v_gene: TRBV20-1; CDR3aa: CSASSAGGPDTQCF
j_gene: TRBJ2-6; v_gene: TRBV5-6; CDR3aa: CASSIRQGAPGANVLTF
j_gene: TRBJ1-2; v_gene: TRBV10-3; CDR3aa: CAISEYLQGAFGYTF
j_gene: TRBJ1-1; v_gene: TRBV20-1; CDR3aa: CSGIREGAEAFF
j_gene: TRBJ2-2; v_gene: TRBV29-1; CDR3aa: CSGGTSGANGELFF